Included here is one T cell receptor (beta chain) sequence, with context. What it binds is not known. Per the original methods: Junction-only sequences without quality scores were provided by ImmunoSEQ, so filtering was different. Clones were read by immunoSEQ multiplex PCR, and TCRdb kept only the in-frame ones, dropping some. The V and J calls and clone size come from that table; D and trimming were worked out from the DNA. The sample lists some 2 million clones, about 95% occurring once. Positive CCR7 selection of CD45RO-negative cells yielded the naive CD8 cells, and terminally differentiated effector memory CD45RA+ cells were excluded. Donors, healthy HIV-negative adults, lacked recent acute infections or vaccinations. The data were obtained in a study of shared clonotypes between healthy human individuals. Study findings and constraints: Sequencing depth was expected to affect clonotype sharing among donors. On the whole, naive subsets had larger estimated richness than memory subsets had.

The CDR3 runs 14 residues. The V end was cut by 4 bases, the J end by 4 bases, with 14 bases between. Germline V gives CDR1 GTSNPN, CDR2 SVGIG (reference sequence). V is TRBV30 and J is TRBJ1-3; no clear D. Sequenced: naive CD8+ T cells sorted from blood. The clonotype was recovered from a man aged 18 to 29 in good health. The DNA of the CDR3 is TGTGCCTGGATTGGGCCATCCCAAGGAAACACCATATATTTT. Its protein is CAWIGPSQGNTIYF.